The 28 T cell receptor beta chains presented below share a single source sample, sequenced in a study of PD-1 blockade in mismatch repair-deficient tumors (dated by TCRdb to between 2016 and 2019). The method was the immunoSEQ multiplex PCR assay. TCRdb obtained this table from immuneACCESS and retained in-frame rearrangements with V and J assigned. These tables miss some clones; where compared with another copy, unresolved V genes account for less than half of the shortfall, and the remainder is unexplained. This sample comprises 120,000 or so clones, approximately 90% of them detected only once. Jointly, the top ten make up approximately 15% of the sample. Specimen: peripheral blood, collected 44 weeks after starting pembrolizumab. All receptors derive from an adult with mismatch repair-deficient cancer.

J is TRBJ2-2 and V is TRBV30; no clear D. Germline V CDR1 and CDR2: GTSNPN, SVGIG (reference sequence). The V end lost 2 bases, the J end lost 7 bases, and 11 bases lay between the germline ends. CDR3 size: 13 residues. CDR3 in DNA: TGTGCCTGGAGTTTAAGTGAAAACGGGGAGCTGTTTTTT. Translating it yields CAWSLSENGELFF.

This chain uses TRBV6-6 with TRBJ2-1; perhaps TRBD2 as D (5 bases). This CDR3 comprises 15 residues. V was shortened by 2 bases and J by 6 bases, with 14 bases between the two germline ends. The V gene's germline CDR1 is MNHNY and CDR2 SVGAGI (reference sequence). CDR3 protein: CASSYGSGYGNEQFF. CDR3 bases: TGTGCCAGCAGTTACGGGTCGGGGTATGGCAATGAGCAGTTCTTC.

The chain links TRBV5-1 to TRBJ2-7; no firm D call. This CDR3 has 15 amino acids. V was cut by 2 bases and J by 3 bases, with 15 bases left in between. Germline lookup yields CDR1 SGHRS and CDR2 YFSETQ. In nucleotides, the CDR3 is TGCGCCAGCAGCTTTCGGCAGGTACCTCACTACGAGCAGTACTTC. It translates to CASSFRQVPHYEQYF.

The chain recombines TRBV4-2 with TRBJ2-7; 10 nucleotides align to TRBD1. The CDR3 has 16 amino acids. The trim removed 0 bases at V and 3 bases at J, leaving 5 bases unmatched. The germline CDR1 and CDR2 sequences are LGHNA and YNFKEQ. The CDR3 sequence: CASSQDLDRGIYEQYF. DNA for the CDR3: TGTGCCAGCAGCCAAGATCTGGACAGGGGGATCTACGAGCAGTACTTC.

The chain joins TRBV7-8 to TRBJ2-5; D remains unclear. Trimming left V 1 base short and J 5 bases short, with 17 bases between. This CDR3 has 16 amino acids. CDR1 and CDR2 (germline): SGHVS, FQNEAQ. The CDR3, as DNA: TGTGCCAGCAGCTTAGGTCCCTTTCCCCCACGGGAGACCCAGTACTTC. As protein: CASSLGPFPPRETQYF.

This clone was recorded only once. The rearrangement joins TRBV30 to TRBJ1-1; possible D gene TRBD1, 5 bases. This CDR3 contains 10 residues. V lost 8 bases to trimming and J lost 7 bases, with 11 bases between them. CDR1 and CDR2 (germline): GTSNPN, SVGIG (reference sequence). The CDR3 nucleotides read TGTGCCGGGGGACTGTTTGAAGCTTTCTTT. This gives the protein CAGGLFEAFF.

The CDR3 reads CASSLTGTDTQYF. CDR3 nucleotide sequence: TGTGCCAGCAGTTTGACAGGCACAGATACGCAGTATTTT. The chain employs TRBV27 and TRBJ2-3, with D perhaps TRBD1 (5 bases). Trimming took 3 bases from V and 1 from J, leaving 5 bases between them. Germline V gene sequence: CDR1 MNHEY, CDR2 SMNVEV (reference sequence). This CDR3 contains 13 residues.

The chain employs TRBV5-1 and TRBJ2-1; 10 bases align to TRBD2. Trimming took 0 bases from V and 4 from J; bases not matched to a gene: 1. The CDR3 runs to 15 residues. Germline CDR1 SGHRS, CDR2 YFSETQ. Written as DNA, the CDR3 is TGCGCCAGCAGCTTGGGGACTAGCGGTTACAATGAGCAGTTCTTC. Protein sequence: CASSLGTSGYNEQFF.

The CDR3, as DNA: TGTGCCAGCAGCCTAATAGCGGGAGCATCAGATACGCAGTATTTT. Amino acid sequence: CASSLIAGASDTQYF. This chain uses TRBV14 with TRBJ2-3, with 9 bases matching TRBD2. There are 15 residues in the CDR3. Trimming cost V 4 bases and J 4 bases; bases outside gene matches: 6. From germline, CDR1 is SGHDN and CDR2 FVKESK. Full variable domain (missing parts from reference TRBV14 and TRBJ2-3): EAGVTQFPSHSVIEKGQTVTLRCDPISGHDNLYWYRRVMGKEIKFLLHFVKESKQDESGMPNNRFLAERTGGTYSTLKVQPAELEDSGVYFCASSLIAGASDTQYFGPGTRLTVL.

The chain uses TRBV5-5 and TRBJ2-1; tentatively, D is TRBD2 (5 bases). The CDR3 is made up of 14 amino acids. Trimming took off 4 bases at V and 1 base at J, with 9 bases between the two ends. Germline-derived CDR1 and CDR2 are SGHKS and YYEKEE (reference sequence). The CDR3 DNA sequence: TGTGCCAGCAGCCGTGAGGGTTCCTACAATGAGCAGTTCTTC. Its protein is CASSREGSYNEQFF.

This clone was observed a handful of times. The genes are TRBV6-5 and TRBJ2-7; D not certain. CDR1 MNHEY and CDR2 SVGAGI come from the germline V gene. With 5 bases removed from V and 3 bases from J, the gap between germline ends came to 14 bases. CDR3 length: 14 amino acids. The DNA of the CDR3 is TGTGCCAGCAGTCACAAAAGGGCCCGCTACGAGCAGTACTTC. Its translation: CASSHKRARYEQYF.

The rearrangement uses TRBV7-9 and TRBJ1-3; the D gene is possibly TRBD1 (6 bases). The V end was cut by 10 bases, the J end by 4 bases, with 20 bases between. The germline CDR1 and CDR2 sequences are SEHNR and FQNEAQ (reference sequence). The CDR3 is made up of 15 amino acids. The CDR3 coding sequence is TGTGCCACTGGTCAGGGGCGAGGTAGAGGAAACACCATATATTTT. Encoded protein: CATGQGRGRGNTIYF.

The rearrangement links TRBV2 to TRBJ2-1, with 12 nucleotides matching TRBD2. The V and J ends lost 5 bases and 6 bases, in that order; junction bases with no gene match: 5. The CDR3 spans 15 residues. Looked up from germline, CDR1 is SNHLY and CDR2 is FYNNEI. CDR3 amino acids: CASSSSGRGLNEQFF. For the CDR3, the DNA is TGTGCCAGCAGTTCTAGCGGGAGGGGCCTCAATGAGCAGTTCTTC.

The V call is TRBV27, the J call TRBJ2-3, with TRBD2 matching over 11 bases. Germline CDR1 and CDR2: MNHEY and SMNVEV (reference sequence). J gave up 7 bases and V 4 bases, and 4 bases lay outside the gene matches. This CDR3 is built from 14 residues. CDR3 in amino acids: CASSSRLAGNTQYF. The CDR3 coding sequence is TGTGCCAGCAGTTCTCGACTAGCGGGGAATACGCAGTATTTT.

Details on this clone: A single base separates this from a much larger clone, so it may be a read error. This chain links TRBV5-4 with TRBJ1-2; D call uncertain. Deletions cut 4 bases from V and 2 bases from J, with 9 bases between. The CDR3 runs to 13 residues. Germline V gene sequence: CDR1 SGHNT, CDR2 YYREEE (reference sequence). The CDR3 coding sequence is TGTGCCAGCAGCCAAGGACCAAACTATGGCTACACCTTC. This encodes CASSQGPNYGYTF.

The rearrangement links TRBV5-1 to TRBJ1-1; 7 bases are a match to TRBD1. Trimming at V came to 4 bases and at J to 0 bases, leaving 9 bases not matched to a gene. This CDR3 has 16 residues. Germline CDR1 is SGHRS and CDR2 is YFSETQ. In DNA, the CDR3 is TGCGCCAGCAGCCTCCGGGACAGCAACATGAACACTGAAGCTTTCTTT. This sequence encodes CASSLRDSNMNTEAFF.

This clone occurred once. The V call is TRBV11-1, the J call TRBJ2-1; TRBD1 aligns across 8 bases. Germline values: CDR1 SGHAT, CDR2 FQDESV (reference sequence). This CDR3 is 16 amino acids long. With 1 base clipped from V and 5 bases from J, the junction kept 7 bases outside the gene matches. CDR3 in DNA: TGTGCCAGCAGCTTAGTGGGGACAGGAGCAAACAATGAGCAGTTCTTC. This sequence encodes CASSLVGTGANNEQFF.

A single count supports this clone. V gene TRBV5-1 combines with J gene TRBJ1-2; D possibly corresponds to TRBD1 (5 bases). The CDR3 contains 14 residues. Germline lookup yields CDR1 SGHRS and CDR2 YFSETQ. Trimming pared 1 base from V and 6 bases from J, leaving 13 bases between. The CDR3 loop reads CASSLFSGRDGYTF. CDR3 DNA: TGCGCCAGCAGCTTGTTCTCAGGGAGGGATGGCTACACCTTC.

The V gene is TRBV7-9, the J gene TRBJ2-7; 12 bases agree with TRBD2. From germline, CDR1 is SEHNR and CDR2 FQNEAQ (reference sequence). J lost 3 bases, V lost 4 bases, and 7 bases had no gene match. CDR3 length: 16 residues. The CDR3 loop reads CASSSRGLAGFYEQYF. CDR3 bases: TGTGCCAGCAGCTCCAGAGGACTAGCGGGATTCTACGAGCAGTACTTC.

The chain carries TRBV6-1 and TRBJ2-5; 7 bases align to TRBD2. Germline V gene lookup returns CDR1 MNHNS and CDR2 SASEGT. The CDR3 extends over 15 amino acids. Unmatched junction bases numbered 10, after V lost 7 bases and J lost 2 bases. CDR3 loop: CASTFQQRGQETQYF. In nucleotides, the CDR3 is TGTGCCAGCACTTTTCAACAGCGGGGACAAGAGACCCAGTACTTC.

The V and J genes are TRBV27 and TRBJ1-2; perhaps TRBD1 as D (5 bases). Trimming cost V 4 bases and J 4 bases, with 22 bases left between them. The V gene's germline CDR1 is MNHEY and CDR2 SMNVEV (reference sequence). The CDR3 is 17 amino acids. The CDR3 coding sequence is TGTGCCAGCAGTTCCGGGGACGGAAGGCGCCTAACCTATGGCTACACCTTC. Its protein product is CASSSGDGRRLTYGYTF.

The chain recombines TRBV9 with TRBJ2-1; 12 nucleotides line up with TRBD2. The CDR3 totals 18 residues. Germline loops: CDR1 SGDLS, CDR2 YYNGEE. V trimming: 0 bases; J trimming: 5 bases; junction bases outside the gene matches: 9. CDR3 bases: TGTGCCAGCAGCGTAGGTCCGACTAGCGGGAGATTAAACAATGAGCAGTTCTTC. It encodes CASSVGPTSGRLNNEQFF.

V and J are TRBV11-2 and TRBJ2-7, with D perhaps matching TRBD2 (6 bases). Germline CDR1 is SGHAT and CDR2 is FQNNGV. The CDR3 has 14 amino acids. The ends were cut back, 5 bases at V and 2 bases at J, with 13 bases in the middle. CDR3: CASSTPGLPYEQYF. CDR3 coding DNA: TGTGCCAGCAGCACGCCGGGACTCCCCTACGAGCAGTACTTC.

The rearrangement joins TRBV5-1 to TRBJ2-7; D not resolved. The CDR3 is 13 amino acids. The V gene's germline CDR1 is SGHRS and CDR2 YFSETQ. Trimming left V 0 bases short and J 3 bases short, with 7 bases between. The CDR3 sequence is CASSLEFGYEQYF. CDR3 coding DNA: TGCGCCAGCAGCTTGGAATTCGGCTACGAGCAGTACTTC. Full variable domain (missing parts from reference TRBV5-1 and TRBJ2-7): KAGVTQTPRYLIKTRGQQVTLSCSPISGHRSVSWYQQTPGQGLQFLFEYFSETQRNKGNFPGRFSGRQFSNSRSEMNVSTLELGDSALYLCASSLEFGYEQYFGPGTRLTVT.

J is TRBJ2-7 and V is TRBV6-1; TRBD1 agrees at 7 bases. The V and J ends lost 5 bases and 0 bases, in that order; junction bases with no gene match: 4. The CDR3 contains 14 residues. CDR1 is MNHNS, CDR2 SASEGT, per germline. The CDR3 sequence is CASSPTGSSYEQYF. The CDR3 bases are TGTGCCAGCAGTCCGACAGGGAGCTCCTACGAGCAGTACTTC.

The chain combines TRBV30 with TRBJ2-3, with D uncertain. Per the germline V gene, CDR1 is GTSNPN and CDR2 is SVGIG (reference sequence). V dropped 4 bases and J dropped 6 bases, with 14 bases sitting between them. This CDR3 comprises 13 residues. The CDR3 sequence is CAWTHLDPDTQYF. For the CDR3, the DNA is TGTGCCTGGACCCACCTTGACCCCGATACGCAGTATTTT.

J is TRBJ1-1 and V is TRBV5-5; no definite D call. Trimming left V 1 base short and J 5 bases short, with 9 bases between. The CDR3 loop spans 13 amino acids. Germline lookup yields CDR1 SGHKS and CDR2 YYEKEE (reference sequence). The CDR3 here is CASSLMVGTEAFF. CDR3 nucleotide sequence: TGTGCCAGCAGCTTGATGGTTGGAACTGAAGCTTTCTTT.

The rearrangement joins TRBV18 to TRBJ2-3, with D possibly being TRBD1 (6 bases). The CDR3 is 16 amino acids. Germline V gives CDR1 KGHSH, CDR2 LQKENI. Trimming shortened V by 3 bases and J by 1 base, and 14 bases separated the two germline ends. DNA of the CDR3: TGTGCCAGCTCACCCCCCGTGGCAGGGGGCACAGATACGCAGTATTTT. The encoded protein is CASSPPVAGGTDTQYF.